These 5 T cell receptor beta chains share one sample of origin, sequenced in a study of T cell responses to AZD1222 COVID-19 vaccine. This table comes from immunoSEQ multiplex PCR, and its TCRdb copy is limited to in-frame clones, with some not included. Its listing shows around 150,000 clones. Input material: peripheral blood. Receptors were obtained from an adult in good health.

This chain links TRBV19 with TRBJ1-6; perhaps TRBD1 as D (6 bases). Germline V CDR1 and CDR2: LNHDA, SQIVND (reference sequence). The CDR3 totals 16 residues. The V end lost 7 bases, the J end lost 7 bases, and 20 bases lay between the germline ends. This CDR3 reads CASTIRGGALNSPLHF. The CDR3 DNA follows: TGTGCCAGTACCATTAGAGGGGGGGCCTTAAATTCACCCCTCCACTTT.

CDR3: CASSATRQGTNTQYF. The DNA for the CDR3 is TGTGCCAGCAGCGCAACCAGGCAGGGGACAAATACGCAGTATTTT. This chain connects TRBV9 to TRBJ2-3; tentatively, D is TRBD1 (6 bases). V lost 3 bases and J 7 bases, leaving 18 bases between the germline ends. CDR1 SGDLS and CDR2 YYNGEE come from the germline V gene. There are 15 residues in the CDR3.

J is TRBJ2-1 and V is TRBV6-5; TRBD2 matches at 7 bases. The CDR3 totals 16 residues. Germline V gives CDR1 MNHEY, CDR2 SVGAGI. Trimming at V came to 4 bases and at J to 0 bases, leaving 6 bases not matched to a gene. The CDR3 DNA sequence: TGTGCCAGCAGTTCCCCCCGCGGGGGCTCCTACAATGAGCAGTTCTTC. Protein: CASSSPRGGSYNEQFF.

The CDR3 is CASSPRGGTGGLSTYGYTF. The CDR3 bases are TGTGCCAGCAGCCCCAGGGGGGGTACAGGGGGCCTCTCTACATATGGCTACACCTTC. This chain connects TRBV9 to TRBJ1-2, with 9 nucleotides matching TRBD1. The CDR3 is 19 residues long. Trimming removed 4 bases from V and 5 bases from J; junction bases left unmatched: 21. The germline CDR1 and CDR2 sequences are SGDLS and YYNGEE.

This chain connects TRBV11-3 to TRBJ1-1; D call uncertain. CDR3 length: 16 amino acids. Germline loops: CDR1 SGHNT, CDR2 YENEEA. Trimming removed 1 base at V and 6 bases at J, with 18 bases between. The CDR3 reads CASSLVGNRPRAEAFF. DNA of the CDR3: TGTGCCAGCAGCTTAGTGGGAAATCGGCCGCGGGCTGAAGCTTTCTTT.